This T cell receptor beta chain was found in a study of early stage breast cancer tumors. Findings and limits, study-wide: Comparing each tissue with blood distinguished tumor from normal in 14 of 16 patients.

A word on this clone: Antigen: not known.

Profiling relied on immunoSEQ multiplex PCR, and the TCRdb table lists in-frame clones only, not all of them. This table has approximately 70,000 clones, about 85% appearing once. This CDR3 has 13 amino acids. Germline V gives CDR1 MNHEY, CDR2 SMNVEV (reference sequence). With V trimmed by 4 bases and J by 5 bases, 2 bases remained unmatched. The rearrangement joins TRBV27 to TRBJ2-5; 9 bases align to TRBD1. This TCR was sampled from a person aged 40 to 49 with breast cancer. The sample was blood. The chain's CDR3 is CASSWTGVETQYF. CDR3 DNA: TGTGCCAGCAGTTGGACAGGGGTTGAGACCCAGTACTTC.